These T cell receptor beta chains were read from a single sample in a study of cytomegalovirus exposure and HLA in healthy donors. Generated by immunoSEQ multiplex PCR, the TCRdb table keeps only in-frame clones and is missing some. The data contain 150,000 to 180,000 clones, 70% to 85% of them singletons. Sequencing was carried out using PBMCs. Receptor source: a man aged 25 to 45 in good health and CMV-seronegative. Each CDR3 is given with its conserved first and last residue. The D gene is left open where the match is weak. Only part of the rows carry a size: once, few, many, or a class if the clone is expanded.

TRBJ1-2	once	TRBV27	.	CASSLRGVGGYTF	TGTGCCAGCAGTTTACGGGGGGTGGGGGGCTACACCTTC
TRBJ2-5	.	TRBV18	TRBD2	CASSSSLAGVRETQYF	TGTGCCAGCTCGTCGAGCCTAGCGGGGGTCAGAGAGACCCAGTACTTC
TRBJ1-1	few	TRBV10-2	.	CASSESRDQGPEAFF	TGCGCCAGCAGTGAGTCCAGAGATCAGGGCCCTGAAGCTTTCTTT
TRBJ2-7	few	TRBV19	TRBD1	CASSRWLRDRPHNYEQYF	TGTGCCAGTAGTAGATGGCTCCGGGACAGGCCGCACAATTACGAGCAGTACTTC
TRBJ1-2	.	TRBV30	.	CAWTVNRADGYTF	TGTGCCTGGACGGTGAACAGGGCGGATGGATACACCTTC
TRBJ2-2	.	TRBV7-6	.	CASSGSGTNTGELFF	TGTGCCAGCAGTGGATCGGGGACGAACACCGGGGAGCTGTTTTTT
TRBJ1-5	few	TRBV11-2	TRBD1	CASSRTGGGQPQHF	TGTGCCAGCAGTCGGACAGGGGGCGGTCAGCCCCAGCATTTT
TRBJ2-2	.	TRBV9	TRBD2	CASSGPRGGGAGELFF	TGTGCCAGCAGCGGCCCCCGGGGTGGGGGGGCCGGGGAGCTGTTTTTT
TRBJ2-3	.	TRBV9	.	CASSVGGAGERYF	TGTGCCAGCAGCGTCGGTGGAGCCGGAGAGAGGTATTTT
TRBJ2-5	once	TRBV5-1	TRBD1	CASSLEGGGETQYF	TGCGCCAGCAGCTTGGAAGGGGGCGGGGAGACCCAGTACTTC
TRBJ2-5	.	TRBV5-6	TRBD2	CASSEGPAGLPTETQYF	TGTGCCAGCAGCGAGGGGCCAGCGGGGTTACCTACCGAGACCCAGTACTTC
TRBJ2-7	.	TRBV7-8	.	CASSFIGAAAAEQYF	TGTGCCAGCAGCTTTATCGGTGCTGCCGCTGCCGAGCAGTACTTC
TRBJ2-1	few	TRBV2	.	CASEEYNEQFF	TGTGCCAGTGAGGAGTACAATGAGCAGTTCTTC
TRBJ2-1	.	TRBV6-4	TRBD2	CASSELAGAGVQFF	TGTGCCAGCAGTGAACTAGCGGGGGCTGGTGTGCAGTTCTTC
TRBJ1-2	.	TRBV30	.	CAWSVQTAGGYTF	TGTGCCTGGAGTGTACAGACAGCAGGTGGCTACACCTTC
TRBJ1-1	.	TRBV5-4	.	CASSLRGTEAFF	TGTGCCAGCAGCCTGCGGGGCACTGAAGCTTTCTTT
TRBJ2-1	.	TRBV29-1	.	CSVAPGTNEQFF	TGCAGCGTCGCCCCAGGTACCAATGAGCAGTTCTTC
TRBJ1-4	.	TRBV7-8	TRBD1	CASSTGQGTNEKLFF	TGTGCCAGCAGCACCGGACAGGGTACTAATGAAAAACTGTTTTTT
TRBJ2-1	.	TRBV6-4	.	CASSDSLVPSNEQFF	TGTGCCAGCAGTGACAGCCTAGTCCCCTCCAATGAGCAGTTCTTC
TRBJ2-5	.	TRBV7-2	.	CASSLGLRETQYF	TGTGCCAGCAGCTTAGGGTTGCGGGAGACCCAGTACTTC